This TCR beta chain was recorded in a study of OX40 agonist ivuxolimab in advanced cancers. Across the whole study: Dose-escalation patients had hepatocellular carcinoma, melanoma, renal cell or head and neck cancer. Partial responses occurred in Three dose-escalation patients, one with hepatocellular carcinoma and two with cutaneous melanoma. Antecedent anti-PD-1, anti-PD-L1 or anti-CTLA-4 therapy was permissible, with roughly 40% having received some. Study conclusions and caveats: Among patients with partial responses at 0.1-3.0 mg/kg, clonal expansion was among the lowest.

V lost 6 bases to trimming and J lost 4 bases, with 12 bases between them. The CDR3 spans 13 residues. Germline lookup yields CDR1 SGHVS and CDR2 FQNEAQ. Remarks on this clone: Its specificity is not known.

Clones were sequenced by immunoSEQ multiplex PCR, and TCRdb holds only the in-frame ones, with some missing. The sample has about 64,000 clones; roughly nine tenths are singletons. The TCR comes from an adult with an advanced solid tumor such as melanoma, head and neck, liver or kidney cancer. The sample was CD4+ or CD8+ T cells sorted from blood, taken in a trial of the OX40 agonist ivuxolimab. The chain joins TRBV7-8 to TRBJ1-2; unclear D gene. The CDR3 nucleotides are TGTGCCAGCAGTGAGGAGGGTGGCTATGGCTACACCTTC. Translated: CASSEEGGYGYTF.